The 19 T cell receptor beta chains presented below share a single source sample, sequenced in a study of blood T cell repertoires in COVID-19. Using immunoSEQ multiplex PCR, the repertoire was profiled, and TCRdb retains in-frame clones only, with some absent. The table lists about 120,000 clones, 80% to 90% of them singletons. The specimen was peripheral blood. The receptors were gathered from a woman aged 60-75 years with acute or convalescent COVID-19.

The CDR3 coding sequence is TGTGCCAGCAGTCGCACAGGGTTTAATGAGCAGTTCTTC. Its translation: CASSRTGFNEQFF. The rearrangement joins TRBV12-3 or TRBV12-4 to TRBJ2-1, with a weak D call TRBD1 (6 bases). Between the trimmed V and J ends, which lost 5 bases and 7 bases, there was a span of 12 bases. The CDR3 runs to 13 residues.

V is TRBV18 and J is TRBJ2-7; the match to TRBD1 covers 11 bases. The CDR3 consists of 15 residues. Germline V gives CDR1 KGHSH, CDR2 LQKENI. With V trimmed by 0 bases and J by 3 bases, 1 base remained unmatched. CDR3 loop: CASSPPGTGGYEQYF. Here the CDR3 DNA reads TGTGCCAGCTCACCACCGGGGACAGGGGGCTACGAGCAGTACTTC.

The J gene is TRBJ1-4, the V gene TRBV7-2, with TRBD1 as a possible D gene (6 bases). The V end lost 4 bases, the J end lost 0 bases, and 12 bases lay between the germline ends. The CDR3 contains 16 residues. Germline CDR1 is SGHTA and CDR2 is FQGNSA. The CDR3 is CASSSRQAATNEKLFF. DNA for the CDR3: TGTGCCAGCAGCTCTCGACAGGCTGCAACTAATGAAAAACTGTTTTTT.

This clone showed up just a few times. The chain couples TRBV7-3 to TRBJ2-1; D not certain. The germline CDR1 and CDR2 sequences are SGHTA and FQGTGA. V lost 5 bases to trimming and J lost 3 bases, with 11 bases between them. The CDR3 is made up of 14 amino acids. This CDR3 is CASSPSSYYNEQFF. The CDR3 DNA is TGTGCCAGCAGCCCATCCAGTTACTACAATGAGCAGTTCTTC. The full variable domain, in which reference TRBV7-3 and TRBJ2-1 provide the parts outside the CDR3, is GAGVSQTPSNKVTEKGKYVELRCDPISGHTALYWYRQSLGQGPEFLIYFQGTGAADDSGLPNDRFFAVRPEGSVSTLKIQRTERGDSAVYLCASSPSSYYNEQFFGPGTRLTVL.

The rearrangement uses TRBV4-1 and TRBJ1-3; TRBD1 matches at 7 bases. With 2 bases clipped from V and 4 bases from J, the junction kept 5 bases outside the gene matches. Looked up from germline, CDR1 is MGHRA and CDR2 is YSYEKL. The CDR3 is 15 amino acids. CDR3 coding DNA: TGCGCCAGCAGCCAAACAGGGGCGCCGGGAAACACCATATATTTT. Its protein product is CASSQTGAPGNTIYF.

The chain is built from TRBV10-3 and TRBJ2-5, with 11 bases identical to TRBD2. V lost 5 bases to trimming and J lost 2 bases; unmatched junction nucleotides: 4. The germline CDR1 and CDR2 sequences are ENHRY and SYGVKD. The CDR3 runs 15 residues. This CDR3 is CAISSGTSGQETQYF. In DNA form, the CDR3 reads TGTGCCATCAGTTCCGGGACTAGCGGACAAGAGACCCAGTACTTC.

J is TRBJ1-1 and V is TRBV3-1 (or the pseudogene TRBV3-2); TRBD1 matches 7 bases. V shed 10 bases, J shed 8 bases, and the junction held 25 bases outside the gene matches. Germline lookup yields CDR1 LGHDT and CDR2 YNNKEL (reference sequence). The CDR3 sequence is 17 residues long. The CDR3 region is CATTGTAGGWSSLEAFF. The CDR3 nucleotides are TGTGCCACCACAGGGACAGCCGGGGGTTGGTCGTCCTTGGAAGCTTTCTTT.

The chain uses TRBV13 and TRBJ2-1; D might be TRBD1 (5 bases). V dropped 8 bases and J dropped 5 bases, with 16 bases sitting between them. CDR1 is PRHDT and CDR2 is FYEKMQ in the germline V gene (reference sequence). This CDR3 region has 14 residues. CDR3 region: CASSRWADNNEQFF. CDR3 sequence (DNA): TGTGCCAGCTCCCGGTGGGCGGACAACAATGAGCAGTTCTTC.

V is TRBV5-4 and J is TRBJ2-5, with 8 bases fitting TRBD2. V lost 2 bases and J lost 3; bases outside the gene matches: 0. Germline assignment: CDR1 SGHNT and CDR2 YYREEE (reference sequence). The CDR3 runs 13 residues. CDR3 bases: TGTGCCAGCAGCTTCGGGGGGGAAGAGACCCAGTACTTC. As protein: CASSFGGEETQYF.

The sample holds a few counts of this clone. This sequence joins TRBV2 and TRBJ1-1; tentative D call: TRBD1 (5 bases). The CDR3 is 15 amino acids. Per the germline V gene, CDR1 is SNHLY and CDR2 is FYNNEI. V was pared by 1 base and J by 1 base, with 10 bases between. CDR3 nucleotide sequence: TGTGCCAGCAGTGAAGGGATAGGGGAGAACACTGAAGCTTTCTTT. Translating it yields CASSEGIGENTEAFF. Full variable domain (outside the CDR3, taken from reference TRBV2 and TRBJ1-1): EPEVTQTPSHQVTQMGQEVILRCVPISNHLYFYWYRQILGQKVEFLVSFYNNEISEKSEIFDDQFSVERPDGSNFTLKIRSTKLEDSAMYFCASSEGIGENTEAFFGQGTRLTVV.

Only one count was recorded for this clone. V is TRBV15 and J is TRBJ1-2; D unclear. CDR1 is LNHNV, CDR2 YYDKDF, per germline (reference sequence). V shed 0 bases and J shed 4 bases, with 6 bases lying between them. The CDR3 spans 13 residues. This chain's CDR3 is CATSRDRSYGYTF. In nucleotides, the CDR3 is TGTGCCACCAGCAGAGACAGGTCCTATGGCTACACCTTC.

This rearrangement joins TRBV15 to TRBJ2-1; perhaps TRBD1 as D (6 bases). Trimming stripped 1 base from V and 4 bases from J, with 11 bases between. Germline values: CDR1 LNHNV, CDR2 YYDKDF (reference sequence). The CDR3 covers 15 residues. The CDR3 nucleotides read TGTGCCACCAGCAGAGGGTGGGGGCCTTACAATGAGCAGTTCTTC. Translated: CATSRGWGPYNEQFF.

The CDR3, as DNA: TGTGCCAGCAGCTTAGAAGCTCTGAACACCGGGGAGCTGTTTTTT. Protein sequence: CASSLEALNTGELFF. The V gene is TRBV11-3, the J gene TRBJ2-2; D is uncertain. CDR3 size: 15 residues. V was pared by 0 bases and J by 1 base, with 6 bases between. Germline loops: CDR1 SGHNT, CDR2 YENEEA.

The chain employs TRBV4-2 and TRBJ2-5; maybe TRBD2 (5 bases). Germline V lookup: CDR1 LGHNA, CDR2 YNFKEQ. The ends were cut back, 1 base at V and 2 bases at J, with 8 bases in the middle. CDR3 length: 14 amino acids. CDR3: CASSQGTGQETQYF. CDR3 nucleotides: TGTGCCAGCAGCCAAGGGACGGGACAAGAGACCCAGTACTTC.

This rearrangement joins TRBV27 to TRBJ1-1; 7 positions match TRBD1. Losses at the gene ends were 6 bases for V and 1 base for J; bases not matched to a gene: 8. The CDR3 is 15 amino acids. Germline CDR1 reads MNHEY; CDR2 reads SMNVEV (reference sequence). CDR3 in DNA: TGTGCCAGCAGGGGGACAGCCCCCTGGAACACTGAAGCTTTCTTT. This gives the protein CASRGTAPWNTEAFF.

The sample holds one count of this clone. The chain recombines TRBV5-5 with TRBJ2-7, with 8 bases fitting TRBD1. This CDR3 spans 15 amino acids. The junction had 5 bases not matched to a gene; V was cut back by 1 base and J by 2 bases. Germline-derived CDR1 and CDR2 are SGHKS and YYEKEE (reference sequence). The CDR3: CASSLLGGQAYEQYF. Here the CDR3 DNA reads TGTGCCAGCAGCTTGCTGGGGGGACAGGCCTACGAGCAGTACTTC.

The V call is TRBV24-1, the J call TRBJ1-2; TRBD1 matches at 11 bases. CDR3 length equals 18 residues. CDR1 is KGHDR, CDR2 SFDVKD, per germline. V gave up 3 bases and J gave up 2 bases; unmatched junction bases: 10. The CDR3 sequence: CATSDAQPGQGGNYGYTF. CDR3 DNA: TGTGCCACCAGTGATGCACAACCGGGACAGGGGGGAAACTATGGCTACACCTTC.

This chain links TRBV30 with TRBJ2-1, with D possibly being TRBD2 (5 bases). The CDR3 totals 16 residues. Trimming shortened V by 0 bases and J by 9 bases, and 21 bases separated the two germline ends. CDR1 and CDR2 (germline): GTSNPN, SVGIG (reference sequence). This chain's CDR3 is CAWSVSERWAYGEQFF. The CDR3 DNA follows: TGTGCCTGGAGTGTATCGGAGCGGTGGGCCTACGGTGAGCAGTTCTTC.

The chain employs TRBV11-2 and TRBJ1-4; 7 bases are a match to TRBD1. Unmatched junction bases numbered 3, after V lost 3 bases and J lost 8 bases. CDR3 length equals 13 residues. From germline, CDR1 is SGHAT and CDR2 FQNNGV. The DNA for the CDR3 is TGTGCCAGCAGCTTCACAGGGGTAGAAAAACTGTTTTTT. Its translation is CASSFTGVEKLFF.